This TCR beta chain was identified during a study of blood T cell repertoires in COVID-19. Whole-study context: COVID-19 samples from acute and convalescent phases originated in the United States, Italy and Spain. T cells, B-cell-depleted T cells, or PBMCs provided the cDNA or gDNA that served as material.

As processed by the authors: Scientists estimated how many nucleated cells there were by amplifying reference gene primers. Clones were read by immunoSEQ multiplex PCR, and TCRdb kept only the in-frame ones, dropping some. The V and J calls and clone size come from that table; D and trimming were worked out from the DNA. This sample has under 200,000 clones, with 70% to 90% found just once. Deletions cut 2 bases from V and 0 bases from J, with 9 bases between. Germline V gives CDR1 MNHEY, CDR2 SVGAGI. The CDR3 runs to 15 residues. This sequence originates from a woman in her forties or fifties with COVID-19, enrolled during active disease. The V call is TRBV6-5, the J call TRBJ2-3; D is perhaps TRBD2 (5 bases). Sequenced: peripheral blood. The CDR3 sequence is CASSYRGSSTDTQYF. The CDR3, as DNA: TGTGCCAGCAGTTACCGCGGGTCTAGCACAGATACGCAGTATTTT.